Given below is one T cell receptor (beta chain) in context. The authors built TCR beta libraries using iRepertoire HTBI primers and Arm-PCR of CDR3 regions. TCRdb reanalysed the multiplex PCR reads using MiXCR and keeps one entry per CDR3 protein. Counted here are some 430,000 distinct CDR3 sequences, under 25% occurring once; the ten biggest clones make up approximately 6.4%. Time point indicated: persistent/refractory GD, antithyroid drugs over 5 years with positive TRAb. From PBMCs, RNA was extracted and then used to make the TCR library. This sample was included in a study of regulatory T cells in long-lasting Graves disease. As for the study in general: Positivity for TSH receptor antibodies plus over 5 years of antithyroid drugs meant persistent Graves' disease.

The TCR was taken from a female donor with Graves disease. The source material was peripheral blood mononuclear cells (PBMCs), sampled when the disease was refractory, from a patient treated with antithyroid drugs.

CDR3 sequence (DNA): TGCAGTGCTAGAGATGGTGAAAAACTGTTTTTT. Translating it yields CSARDGEKLFF. The rearrangement links TRBV20-1 to TRBJ1-4; D is uncertain. Trimming removed 0 bases at V and 7 bases at J, with 3 bases between. Looked up from germline, CDR1 is DFQATT and CDR2 is SNEGSKA (reference sequence). The CDR3 contains 11 residues.